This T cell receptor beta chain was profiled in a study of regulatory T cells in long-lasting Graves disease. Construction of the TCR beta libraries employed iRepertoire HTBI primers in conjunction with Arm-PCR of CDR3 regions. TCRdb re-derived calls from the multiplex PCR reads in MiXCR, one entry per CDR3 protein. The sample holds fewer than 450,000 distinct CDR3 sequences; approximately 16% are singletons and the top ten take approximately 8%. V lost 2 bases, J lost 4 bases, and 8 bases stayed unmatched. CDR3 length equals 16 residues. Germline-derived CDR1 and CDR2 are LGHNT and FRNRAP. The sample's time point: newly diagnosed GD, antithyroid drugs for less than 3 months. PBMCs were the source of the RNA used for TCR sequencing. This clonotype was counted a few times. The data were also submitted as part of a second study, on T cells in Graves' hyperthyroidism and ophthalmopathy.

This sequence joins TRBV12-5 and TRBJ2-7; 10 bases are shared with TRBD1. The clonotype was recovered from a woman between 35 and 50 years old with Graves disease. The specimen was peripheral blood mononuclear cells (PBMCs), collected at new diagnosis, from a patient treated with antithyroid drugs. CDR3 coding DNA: TGTGCTAGTGGTTTGAGAACGCCGGGACAGGGGTACGAGCAGTACTTC. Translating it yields CASGLRTPGQGYEQYF. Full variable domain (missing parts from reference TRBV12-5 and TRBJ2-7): DARVTQTPRHKVTEMGQEVTMRCQPILGHNTVFWYRQTMMQGLELLAYFRNRAPLDDSGMPKDRFSAEMPDATLATLKIQPSEPRDSAVYFCASGLRTPGQGYEQYFGPGTRLTVT.